The entry below gives a single TCR beta chain sequence along with its context. Data came from immunoSEQ multiplex PCR; TCRdb stores just in-frame clones and leaves some out. The sample yields roughly 63,000 clones, 81% seen once. The data belong to a study of PD-L1 blockade in urothelial cancer. CDR1 and CDR2 (germline): LNHDA, SQIVND (reference sequence). The ends were cut back, 10 bases at V and 1 base at J, with 13 bases in the middle. The CDR3 is 14 residues long. Time point given: pretreatment peripheral blood. J is TRBJ2-2 and V is TRBV19, with no clear D. The TCR originated in a man in his sixties or seventies with urothelial cancer. The sample consisted of PBMCs, taken around atezolizumab (anti-PD-L1) treatment. CDR3 amino acids: CATKVAQNTGELFF. As DNA, the CDR3 is TGTGCCACCAAGGTAGCACAGAACACCGGGGAGCTGTTTTTT.